This TCR beta chain was retrieved from a study of OX40 agonist ivuxolimab in advanced cancers. Study information: Patients enrolled in dose escalation were diagnosed with hepatocellular carcinoma, melanoma, renal cell or head and neck cancer. Overall study results and limits: At 0.1-3.0 mg/kg, partial responders had clonal expansion among the lowest observed.

The CDR3 covers 18 residues. The ends lost 3 bases at V and 4 bases at J; junction bases unmatched: 12. CDR1 and CDR2 (germline): LGHNA, YSLEER. Sequenced by immunoSEQ multiplex PCR; TCRdb stores in-frame clones only, minus some. The table lists over 8,000 clones, less than 90% of them singletons. Turning to this clone: Its specificity is not known.

Blood got drawn at baseline, again on cycle 4 day 1, and then on cycle 7 day 1. The receptor's source is an adult with an advanced solid tumor such as melanoma, head and neck, liver or kidney cancer. The sequencing here drew on CD4+ or CD8+ T cells sorted from blood, taken in a trial of the OX40 agonist ivuxolimab. The chain couples TRBV4-3 to TRBJ2-5; 12 positions match TRBD2. The CDR3 DNA is TGCGCCAGCAGCCAGAACTCCCCACTAGCGGGGGGTAGAGAGACCCAGTACTTC. Amino acids: CASSQNSPLAGGRETQYF.